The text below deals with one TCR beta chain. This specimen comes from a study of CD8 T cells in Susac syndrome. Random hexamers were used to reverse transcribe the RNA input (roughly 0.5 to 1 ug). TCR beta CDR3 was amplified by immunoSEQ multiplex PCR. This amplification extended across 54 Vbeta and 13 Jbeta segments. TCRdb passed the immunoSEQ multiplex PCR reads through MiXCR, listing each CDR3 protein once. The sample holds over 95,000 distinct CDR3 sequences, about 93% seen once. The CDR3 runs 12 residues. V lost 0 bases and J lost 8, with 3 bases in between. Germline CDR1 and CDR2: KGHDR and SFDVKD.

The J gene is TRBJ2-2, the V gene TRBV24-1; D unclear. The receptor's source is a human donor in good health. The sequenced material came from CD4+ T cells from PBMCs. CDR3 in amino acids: CATSDLLGELFF. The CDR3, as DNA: TGTGCCACCAGTGATTTGCTAGGGGAGCTGTTTTTT.